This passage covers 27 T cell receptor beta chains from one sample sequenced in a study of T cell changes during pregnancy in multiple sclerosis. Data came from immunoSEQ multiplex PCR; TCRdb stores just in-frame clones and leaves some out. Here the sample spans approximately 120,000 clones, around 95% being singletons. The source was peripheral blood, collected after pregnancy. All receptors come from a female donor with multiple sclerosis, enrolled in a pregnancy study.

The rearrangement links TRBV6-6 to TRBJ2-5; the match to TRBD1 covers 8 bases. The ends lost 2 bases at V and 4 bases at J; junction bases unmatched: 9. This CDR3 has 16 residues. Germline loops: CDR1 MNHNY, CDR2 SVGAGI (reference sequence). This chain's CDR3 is CASSYKQGARGETQYF. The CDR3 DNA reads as TGTGCCAGCAGTTACAAGCAGGGGGCTCGGGGAGAGACCCAGTACTTC.

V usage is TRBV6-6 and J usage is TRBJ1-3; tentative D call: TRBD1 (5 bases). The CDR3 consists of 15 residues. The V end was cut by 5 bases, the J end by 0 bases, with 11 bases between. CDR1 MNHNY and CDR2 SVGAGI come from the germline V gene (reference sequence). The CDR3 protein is CASSPNGGSGNTIYF. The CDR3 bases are TGTGCCAGCAGTCCCAACGGGGGCTCTGGAAACACCATATATTTT.

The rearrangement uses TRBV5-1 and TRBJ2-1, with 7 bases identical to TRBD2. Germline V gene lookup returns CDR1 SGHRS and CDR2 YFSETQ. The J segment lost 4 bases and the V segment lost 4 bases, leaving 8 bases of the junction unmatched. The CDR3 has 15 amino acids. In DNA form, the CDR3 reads TGCGCCAGCAGCCGGCGGGAGAACCCTTACAATGAGCAGTTCTTC. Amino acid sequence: CASSRRENPYNEQFF.

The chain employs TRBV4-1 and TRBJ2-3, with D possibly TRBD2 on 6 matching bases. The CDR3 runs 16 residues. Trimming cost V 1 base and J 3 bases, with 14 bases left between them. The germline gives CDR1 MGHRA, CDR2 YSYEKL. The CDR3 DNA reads TGCGCCAGCAGCCAAGCGACCAGCGGGTTTACAGATACGCAGTATTTT. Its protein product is CASSQATSGFTDTQYF.

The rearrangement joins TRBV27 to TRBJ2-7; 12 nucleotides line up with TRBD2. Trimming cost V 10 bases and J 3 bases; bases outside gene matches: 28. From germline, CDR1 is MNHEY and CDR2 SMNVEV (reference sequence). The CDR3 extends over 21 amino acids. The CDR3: CATNHGTSGLAGLPSYYEQYF. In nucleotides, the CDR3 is TGTGCCACCAACCACGGGACATCCGGACTAGCGGGACTCCCTTCGTACTACGAGCAGTACTTC.

CDR3 in DNA: TGCGCCAGCAGCTGGAGCGGGACTTCCTACAATGAGCAGTTCTTC. It yields the protein CASSWSGTSYNEQFF. The chain uses TRBV5-1 and TRBJ2-1; 7 nucleotides align to TRBD2. V lost 3 bases and J lost 1; bases outside the gene matches: 4. Germline CDR1 and CDR2: SGHRS and YFSETQ. The CDR3 consists of 15 residues.

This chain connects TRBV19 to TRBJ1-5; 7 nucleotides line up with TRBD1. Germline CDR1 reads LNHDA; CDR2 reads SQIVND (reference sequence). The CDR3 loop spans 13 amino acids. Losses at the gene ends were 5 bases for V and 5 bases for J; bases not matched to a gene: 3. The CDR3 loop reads CASSLGTDQPQHF. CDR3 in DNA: TGTGCCAGTAGTCTCGGGACAGATCAGCCCCAGCATTTT.

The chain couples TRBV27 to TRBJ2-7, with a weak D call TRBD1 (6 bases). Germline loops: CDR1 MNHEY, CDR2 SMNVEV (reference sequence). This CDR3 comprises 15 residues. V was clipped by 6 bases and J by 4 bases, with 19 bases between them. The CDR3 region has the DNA TGTGCCAGCAGGACAGTCTCCGGGACACATTACGAGCAGTACTTC. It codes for CASRTVSGTHYEQYF.

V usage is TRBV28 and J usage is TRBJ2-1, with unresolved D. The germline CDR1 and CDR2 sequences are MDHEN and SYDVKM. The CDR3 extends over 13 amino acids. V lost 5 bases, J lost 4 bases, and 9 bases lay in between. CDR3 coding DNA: TGTGCCAGCAGTGCCTACCCGTACAATGAGCAGTTCTTC. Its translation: CASSAYPYNEQFF.

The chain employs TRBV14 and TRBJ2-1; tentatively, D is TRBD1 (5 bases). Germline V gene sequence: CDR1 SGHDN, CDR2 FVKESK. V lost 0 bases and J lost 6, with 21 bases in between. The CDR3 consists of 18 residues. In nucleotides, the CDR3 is TGTGCCAGCAGCCAAGACCTTCTGGGGCACGTTCAAGGCAATGAGCAGTTCTTC. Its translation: CASSQDLLGHVQGNEQFF. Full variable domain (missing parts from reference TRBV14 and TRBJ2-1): EAGVTQFPSHSVIEKGQTVTLRCDPISGHDNLYWYRRVMGKEIKFLLHFVKESKQDESGMPNNRFLAERTGGTYSTLKVQPAELEDSGVYFCASSQDLLGHVQGNEQFFGPGTRLTVL.

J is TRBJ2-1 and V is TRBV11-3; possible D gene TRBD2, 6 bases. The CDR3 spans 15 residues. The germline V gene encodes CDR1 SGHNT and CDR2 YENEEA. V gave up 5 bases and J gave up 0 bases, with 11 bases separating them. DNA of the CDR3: TGTGCCAGCAGCCCCCGGGAGAGCTCCTACAATGAGCAGTTCTTC. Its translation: CASSPRESSYNEQFF. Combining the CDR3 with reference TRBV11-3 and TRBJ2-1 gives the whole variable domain EAGVVQSPRYKIIEKKQPVAFWCNPISGHNTLYWYLQNLGQGPELLIRYENEEAVDDSQLPKDRFSAERLKGVDSTLKIQPAELGDSAVYLCASSPRESSYNEQFFGPGTRLTVL.

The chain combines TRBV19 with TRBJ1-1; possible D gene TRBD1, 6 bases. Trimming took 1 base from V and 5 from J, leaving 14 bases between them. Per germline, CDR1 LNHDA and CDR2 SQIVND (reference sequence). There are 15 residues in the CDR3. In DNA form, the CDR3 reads TGTGCCAGTAGTATAGCGGGGGGCATTGGGACTGAAGCTTTCTTT. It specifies CASSIAGGIGTEAFF.

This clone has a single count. CDR3 residues: CASSLRASGLHEQFF. The CDR3 DNA sequence: TGCGCCAGCAGCTTGAGGGCTAGCGGGCTCCATGAGCAGTTCTTC. This chain joins TRBV5-1 and TRBJ2-1; 8 nucleotides agree with TRBD2. This CDR3 is 15 amino acids long. The germline gives CDR1 SGHRS, CDR2 YFSETQ. Trimming removed 1 base from V and 8 bases from J; junction bases left unmatched: 8.

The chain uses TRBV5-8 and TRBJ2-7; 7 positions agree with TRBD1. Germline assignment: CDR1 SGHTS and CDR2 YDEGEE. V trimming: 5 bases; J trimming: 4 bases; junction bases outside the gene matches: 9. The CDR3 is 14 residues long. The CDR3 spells CASRVPGTVYEQYF. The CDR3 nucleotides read TGTGCCAGCAGGGTCCCCGGGACAGTGTACGAGCAGTACTTC.

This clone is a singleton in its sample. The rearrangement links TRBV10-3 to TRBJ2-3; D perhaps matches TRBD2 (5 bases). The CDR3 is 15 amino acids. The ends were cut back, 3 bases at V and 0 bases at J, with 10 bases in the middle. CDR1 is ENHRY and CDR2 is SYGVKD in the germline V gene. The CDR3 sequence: CAISEEGFSTDTQYF. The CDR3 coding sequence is TGTGCCATCAGTGAAGAGGGATTTAGCACAGATACGCAGTATTTT.

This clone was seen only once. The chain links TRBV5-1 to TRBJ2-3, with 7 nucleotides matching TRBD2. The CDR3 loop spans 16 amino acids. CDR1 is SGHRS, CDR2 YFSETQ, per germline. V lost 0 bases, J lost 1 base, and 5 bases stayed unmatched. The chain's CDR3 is CASSLEPAGGTDTQYF. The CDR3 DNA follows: TGCGCCAGCAGCTTGGAGCCGGCGGGGGGCACAGATACGCAGTATTTT. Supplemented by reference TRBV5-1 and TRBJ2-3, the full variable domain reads KAGVTQTPRYLIKTRGQQVTLSCSPISGHRSVSWYQQTPGQGLQFLFEYFSETQRNKGNFPGRFSGRQFSNSRSEMNVSTLELGDSALYLCASSLEPAGGTDTQYFGPGTRLTVL.

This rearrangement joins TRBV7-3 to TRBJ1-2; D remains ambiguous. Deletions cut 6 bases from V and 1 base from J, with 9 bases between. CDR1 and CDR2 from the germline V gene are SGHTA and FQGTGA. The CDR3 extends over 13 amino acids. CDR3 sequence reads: CASSQDYNYGYTF. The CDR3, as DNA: TGTGCCAGCAGTCAGGACTATAACTATGGCTACACCTTC.

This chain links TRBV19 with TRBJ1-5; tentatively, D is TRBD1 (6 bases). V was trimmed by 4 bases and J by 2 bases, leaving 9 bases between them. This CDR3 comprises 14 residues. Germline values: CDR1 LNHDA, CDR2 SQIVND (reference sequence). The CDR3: CASSTGVGNQPQHF. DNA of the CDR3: TGTGCCAGTAGTACAGGGGTGGGCAATCAGCCCCAGCATTTT. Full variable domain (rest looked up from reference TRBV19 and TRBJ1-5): DGGITQSPKYLFRKEGQNVTLSCEQNLNHDAMYWYRQDPGQGLRLIYYSQIVNDFQKGDIAEGYSVSREKKESFPLTVTSAQKNPTAFYLCASSTGVGNQPQHFGDGTRLSIL.

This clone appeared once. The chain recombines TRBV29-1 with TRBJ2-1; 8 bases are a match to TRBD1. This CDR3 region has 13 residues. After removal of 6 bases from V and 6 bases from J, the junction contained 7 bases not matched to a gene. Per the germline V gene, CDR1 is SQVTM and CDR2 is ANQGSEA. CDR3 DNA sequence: TGCAGCGTCAGGGGGCGCCCGGGCAATGAGCAGTTCTTC. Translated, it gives CSVRGRPGNEQFF.

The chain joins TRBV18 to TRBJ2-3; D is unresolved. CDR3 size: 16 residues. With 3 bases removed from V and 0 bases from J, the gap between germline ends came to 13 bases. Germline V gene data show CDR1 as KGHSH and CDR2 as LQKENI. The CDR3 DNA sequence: TGTGCCAGCTCACCCCTCCGCGGAGCTAGCACAGATACGCAGTATTTT. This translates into CASSPLRGASTDTQYF. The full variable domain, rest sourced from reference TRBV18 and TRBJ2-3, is NAGVMQNPRHLVRRRGQEARLRCSPMKGHSHVYWYRQLPEEGLKFMVYLQKENIIDESGMPKERFSAEFPKEGPSILRIQQVVRGDSAAYFCASSPLRGASTDTQYFGPGTRLTVL.

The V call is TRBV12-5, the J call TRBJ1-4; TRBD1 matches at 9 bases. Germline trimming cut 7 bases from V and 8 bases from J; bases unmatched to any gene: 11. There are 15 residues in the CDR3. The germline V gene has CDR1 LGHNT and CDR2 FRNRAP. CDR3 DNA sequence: TGTGCTAGTGCTGTAGGGGACAGGGACAGGGAAAAACTGTTTTTT. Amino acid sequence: CASAVGDRDREKLFF.

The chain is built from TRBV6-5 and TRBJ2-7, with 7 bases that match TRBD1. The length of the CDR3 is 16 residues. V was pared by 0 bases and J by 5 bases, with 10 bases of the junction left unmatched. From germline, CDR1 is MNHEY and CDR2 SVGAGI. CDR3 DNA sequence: TGTGCCAGCAGTTACTCGGCACTGACAGGGTCCCACGAGCAGTACTTC. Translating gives CASSYSALTGSHEQYF.

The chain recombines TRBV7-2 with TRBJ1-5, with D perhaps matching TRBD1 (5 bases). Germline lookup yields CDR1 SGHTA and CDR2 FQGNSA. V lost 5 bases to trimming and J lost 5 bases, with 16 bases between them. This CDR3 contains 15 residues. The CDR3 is CASSLTSGGHQPQHF. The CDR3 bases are TGTGCCAGCAGCCTGACATCGGGGGGTCATCAGCCCCAGCATTTT.

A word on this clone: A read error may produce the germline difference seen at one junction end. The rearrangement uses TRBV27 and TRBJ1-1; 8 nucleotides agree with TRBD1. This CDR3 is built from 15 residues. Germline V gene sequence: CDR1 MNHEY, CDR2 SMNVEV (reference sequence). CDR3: CASSISQGVNTEAFF. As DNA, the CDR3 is TGTGCCAGCAGTATATCACAGGGGGTGAACACTGAAGCTTTCTTT.

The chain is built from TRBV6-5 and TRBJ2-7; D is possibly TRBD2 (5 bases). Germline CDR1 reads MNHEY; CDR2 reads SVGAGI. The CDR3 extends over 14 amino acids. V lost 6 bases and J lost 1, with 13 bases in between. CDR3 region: CASSSLPGSYEQYF. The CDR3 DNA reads TGTGCCAGCAGCTCTCTCCCGGGATCCTACGAGCAGTACTTC.

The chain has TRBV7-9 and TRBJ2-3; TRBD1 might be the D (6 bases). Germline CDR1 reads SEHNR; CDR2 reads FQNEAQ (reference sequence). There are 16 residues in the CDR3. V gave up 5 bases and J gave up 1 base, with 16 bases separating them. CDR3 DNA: TGTGCCAGCAGCCCCTGGACAGCCGCTGGCACAGATACGCAGTATTTT. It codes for CASSPWTAAGTDTQYF. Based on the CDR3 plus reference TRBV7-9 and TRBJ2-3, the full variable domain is DTGVSQNPRHKITKRGQNVTFRCDPISEHNRLYWYRQTLGQGPEFLTYFQNEAQLEKSRLLSDRFSAERPKGSFSTLEIQRTEQGDSAMYLCASSPWTAAGTDTQYFGPGTRLTVL.

Here the CDR3 reads CASSLDRRAGANVLTF. For the CDR3, the DNA is TGTGCCAGCAGCTTAGATCGGAGAGCTGGGGCCAACGTCCTGACTTTC. The J gene is TRBJ2-6, the V gene TRBV7-9; D gene ambiguous. This CDR3 comprises 16 residues. Germline assignment: CDR1 SEHNR and CDR2 FQNEAQ (reference sequence). The V gene lost 1 base and the J gene lost 2 bases, with 9 bases spanning the gap.